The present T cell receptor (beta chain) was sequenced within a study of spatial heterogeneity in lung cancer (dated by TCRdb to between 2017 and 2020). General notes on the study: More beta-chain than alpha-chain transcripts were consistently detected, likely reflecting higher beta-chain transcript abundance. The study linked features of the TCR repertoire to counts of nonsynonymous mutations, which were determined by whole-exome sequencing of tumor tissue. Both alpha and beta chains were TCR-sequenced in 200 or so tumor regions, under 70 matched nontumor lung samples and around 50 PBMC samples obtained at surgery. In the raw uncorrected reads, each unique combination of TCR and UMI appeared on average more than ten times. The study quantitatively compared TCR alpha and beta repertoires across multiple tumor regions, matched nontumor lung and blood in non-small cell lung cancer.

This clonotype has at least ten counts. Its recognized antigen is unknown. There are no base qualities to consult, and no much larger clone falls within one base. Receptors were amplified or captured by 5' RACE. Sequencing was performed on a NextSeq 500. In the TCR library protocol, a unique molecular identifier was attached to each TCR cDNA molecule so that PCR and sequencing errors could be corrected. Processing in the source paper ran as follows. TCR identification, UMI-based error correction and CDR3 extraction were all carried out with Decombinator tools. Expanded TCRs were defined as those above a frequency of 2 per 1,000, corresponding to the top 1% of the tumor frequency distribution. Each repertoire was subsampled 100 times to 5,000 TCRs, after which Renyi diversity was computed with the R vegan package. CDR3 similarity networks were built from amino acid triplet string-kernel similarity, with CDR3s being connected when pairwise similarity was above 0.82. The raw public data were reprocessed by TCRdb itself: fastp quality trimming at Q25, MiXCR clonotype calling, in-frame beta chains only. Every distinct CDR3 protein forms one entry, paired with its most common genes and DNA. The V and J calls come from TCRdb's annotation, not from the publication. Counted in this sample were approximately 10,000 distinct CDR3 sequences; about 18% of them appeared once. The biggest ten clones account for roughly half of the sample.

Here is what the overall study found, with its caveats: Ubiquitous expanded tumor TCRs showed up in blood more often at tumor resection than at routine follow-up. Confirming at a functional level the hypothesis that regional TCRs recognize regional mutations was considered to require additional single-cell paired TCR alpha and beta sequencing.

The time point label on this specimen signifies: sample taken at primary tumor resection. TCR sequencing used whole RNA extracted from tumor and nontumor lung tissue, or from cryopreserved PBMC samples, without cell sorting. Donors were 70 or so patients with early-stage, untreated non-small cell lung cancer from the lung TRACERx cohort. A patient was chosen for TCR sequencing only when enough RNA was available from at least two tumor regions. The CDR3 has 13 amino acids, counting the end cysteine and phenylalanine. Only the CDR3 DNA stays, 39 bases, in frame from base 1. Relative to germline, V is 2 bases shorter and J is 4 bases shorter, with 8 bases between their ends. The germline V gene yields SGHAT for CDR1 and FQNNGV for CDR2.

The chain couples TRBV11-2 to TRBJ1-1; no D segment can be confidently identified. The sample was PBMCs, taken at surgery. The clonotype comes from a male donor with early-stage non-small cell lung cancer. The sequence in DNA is TGTGCCAGCAGCTTATCCGGGAGCACTGAAGCTTTCTTT. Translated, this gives CASSLSGSTEAFF.